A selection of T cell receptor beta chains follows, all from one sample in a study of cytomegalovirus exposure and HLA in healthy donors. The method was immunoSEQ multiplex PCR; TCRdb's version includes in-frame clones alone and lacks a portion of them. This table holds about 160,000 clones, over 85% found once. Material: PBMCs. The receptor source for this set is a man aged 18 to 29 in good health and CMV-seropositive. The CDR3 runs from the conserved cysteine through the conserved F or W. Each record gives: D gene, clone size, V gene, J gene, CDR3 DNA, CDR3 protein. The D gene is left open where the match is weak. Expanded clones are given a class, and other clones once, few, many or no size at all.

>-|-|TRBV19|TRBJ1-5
TGTGCCACCCTCAACCGGGAGAATAGCAATCAGCCCCAGCATTTT
CATLNRENSNQPQHF
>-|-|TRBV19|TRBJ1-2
TGTGCCAGTAGTGGGGAGACGAGAGAGAACGTCTATGGCTACACCTTC
CASSGETRENVYGYTF
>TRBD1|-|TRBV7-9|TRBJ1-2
TGTGCCAGCAGGCCCCGCGACAGGGAGGAGACTAACTATGGCTACACCTTC
CASRPRDREETNYGYTF
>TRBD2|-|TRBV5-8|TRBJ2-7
TGTGCCAGCAGCCACGTGACTAGCGGGAGTCTAGGGGAGCAGTACTTC
CASSHVTSGSLGEQYF
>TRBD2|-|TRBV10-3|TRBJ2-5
TGTGCCATCAGCATAGCGGGAGCGGAGACCCAGTACTTC
CAISIAGAETQYF
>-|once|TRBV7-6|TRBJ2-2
TGTGCCAGCAGCTTACAGACAGGACAGAACACCGGGGAGCTGTTTTTT
CASSLQTGQNTGELFF
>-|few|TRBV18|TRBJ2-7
TGTGCCAGCTCACTCGCGCCCCTCTACGAGCAGTACTTC
CASSLAPLYEQYF
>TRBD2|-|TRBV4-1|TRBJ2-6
TGCGCCAGCAGCCAACAGGCCCTGGGACTAGCGGTCTCTGGGGCCAACGTCCTGACTTTC
CASSQQALGLAVSGANVLTF
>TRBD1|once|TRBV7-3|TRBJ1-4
TGTGCCAGCAGCTCAGGGACAGGGGATAATGAAAAACTGTTTTTT
CASSSGTGDNEKLFF
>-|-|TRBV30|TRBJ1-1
TGTGCCTGGGCCGAATTGACCCTAGCGAACACTGAAGCTTTCTTT
CAWAELTLANTEAFF
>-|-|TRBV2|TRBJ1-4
TGTGCCAGCAGTGGTCAGGGAACTAATGAAAAACTGTTTTTT
CASSGQGTNEKLFF
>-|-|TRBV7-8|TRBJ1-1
TGTGCCAGCAGCTTAAGGAGCACGGAGAACACTGAAGCTTTCTTT
CASSLRSTENTEAFF
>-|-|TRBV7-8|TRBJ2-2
TGTGCCAGCAGCTTAAGGACTACCACTGGGACCGGGGAGCTGTTTTTT
CASSLRTTTGTGELFF
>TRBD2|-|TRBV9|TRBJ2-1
TGTGCCAGCAGCGTAGCAGCGGGATTGAATGAGCAGTTCTTC
CASSVAAGLNEQFF
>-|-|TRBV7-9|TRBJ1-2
TGTGCCAGCAGCTTAAAGGGACGGGGACCAACAGGGTATGGCTACACCTTC
CASSLKGRGPTGYGYTF
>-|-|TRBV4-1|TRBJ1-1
TGCGCCAGCAGCCAAGAAGGGCAGGGTATCTCTGAAGCTTTCTTT
CASSQEGQGISEAFF
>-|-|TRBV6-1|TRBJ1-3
TGTGCCAGCAGTGCAACCCAGGGGACAATCTCTGGAAACACCATATATTTT
CASSATQGTISGNTIYF
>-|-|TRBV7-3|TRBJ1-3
TGTGCCAGCAGCCTGACCACGTTCGGGAACACCATATATTTT
CASSLTTFGNTIYF
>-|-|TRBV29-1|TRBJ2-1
TGCAGCGTTGAAGAGCCGGGACACCCATACAATGAGCAGTTCTTC
CSVEEPGHPYNEQFF
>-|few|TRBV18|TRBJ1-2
TGTGCCAGCTCCCCCGCACGCGACTATGGCTACACCTTC
CASSPARDYGYTF
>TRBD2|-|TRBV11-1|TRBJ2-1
TGTGCCAGCAAAGCGGGAGGGAGGAATGAGCAGTTCTTC
CASKAGGRNEQFF
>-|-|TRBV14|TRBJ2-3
TGTGCCAGCAGCCATACGGACTATACGCAGTATTTT
CASSHTDYTQYF
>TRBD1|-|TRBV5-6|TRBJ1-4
TGTGCCAGCAGCCCCGGGACAGGTGATGAAAAACTGTTTTTT
CASSPGTGDEKLFF
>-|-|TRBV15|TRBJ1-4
TGTGCCACCAGCGTCGGACAGCTTAATGAAAAACTGTTTTTT
CATSVGQLNEKLFF
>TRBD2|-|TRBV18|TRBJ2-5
TGTGCCAGCTCACCACCGGGACTAGCGGGAGGGGCCGAGACCCAGTACTTC
CASSPPGLAGGAETQYF
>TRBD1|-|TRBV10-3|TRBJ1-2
TGTGCCATCAGTGAGCTTCGGGACAGATCCTATGGCTACACCTTC
CAISELRDRSYGYTF
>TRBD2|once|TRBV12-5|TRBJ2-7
TGTGCTAGTGGTTCACCCCCGGGAGGGTATTACGAGCAGTACTTC
CASGSPPGGYYEQYF
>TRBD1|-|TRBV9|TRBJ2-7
TGTGCCAGCAGCTCCGGGACAGCTAATACCTACGAGCAGTACTTC
CASSSGTANTYEQYF
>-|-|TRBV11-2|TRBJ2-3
TGTGCCAGCAGCTTCTCGGGAAGCACAGATACGCAGTATTTT
CASSFSGSTDTQYF
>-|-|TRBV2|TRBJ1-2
TGTGCCAGCAAAGGCCTCCCAAGGGGCTATGGCTACACCTTC
CASKGLPRGYGYTF
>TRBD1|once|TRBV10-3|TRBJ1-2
TGTGCCATCAGTGCTGGGACAGGGAACTATGGCTACACCTTC
CAISAGTGNYGYTF
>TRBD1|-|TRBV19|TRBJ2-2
TGTGCCAGTAGTATCACAGGGGAAGCCACCGGGGAGCTGTTTTTT
CASSITGEATGELFF
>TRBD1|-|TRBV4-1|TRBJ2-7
TGCGCCAGCAGCCAAGTGGACAGGGACTACGAGCAGTACTTC
CASSQVDRDYEQYF
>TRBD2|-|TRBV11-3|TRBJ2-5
TGTGCCAGCAGCTGCGTGGGACTAGCGGGAGAGACCCAGTACTTC
CASSCVGLAGETQYF
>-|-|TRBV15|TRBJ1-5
TGTGCCACCAGCAGACCAGGTTATAGCAATCAGCCCCAGCATTTT
CATSRPGYSNQPQHF
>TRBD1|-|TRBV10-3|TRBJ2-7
TGTGCCATCAGTGATGGGGACAGGGTAGGGGTTTCCTACGAGCAGTACTTC
CAISDGDRVGVSYEQYF
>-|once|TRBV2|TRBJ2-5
TGTGCCAGCAGTGGAGGTCCAGGGACAATGCCTCAAGAGACCCAGTACTTC
CASSGGPGTMPQETQYF
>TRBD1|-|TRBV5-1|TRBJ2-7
TGCGCCAGCAGCTTCGACAGGGAAGGCTACGAGCAGTACTTC
CASSFDREGYEQYF
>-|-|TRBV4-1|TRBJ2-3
TGCGCCAGCAGCCACGCAACGGGTGGTCTGACAGATACGCAGTATTTT
CASSHATGGLTDTQYF
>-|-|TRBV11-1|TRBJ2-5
TGTGCCAGCAGCCGACAGGAAGAAGAGACCCAGTACTTC
CASSRQEEETQYF
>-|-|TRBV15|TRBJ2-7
TGTGCCACCAGCAGACCGGGACATCGGAACGAGCAGTACTTC
CATSRPGHRNEQYF
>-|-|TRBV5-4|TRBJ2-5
TGTGCCAGCAGCTTGCCCCCGGGGACATCAGAGACCCAGTACTTC
CASSLPPGTSETQYF
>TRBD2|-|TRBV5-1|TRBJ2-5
TGCGCCAGCAGCTTTACCCCCGGGACTAGCGGCCAAGAGACCCAGTACTTC
CASSFTPGTSGQETQYF
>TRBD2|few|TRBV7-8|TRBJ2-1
TGTGCCAGCAGCTCCTCTAGCGGGCGTTCCTACAATGAGCAGTTCTTC
CASSSSSGRSYNEQFF
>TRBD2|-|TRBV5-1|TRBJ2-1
TGCGCCAGCAGCTTGCCGGGACTAGCGGACAATGAGCAGTTCTTC
CASSLPGLADNEQFF
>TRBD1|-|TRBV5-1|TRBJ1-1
TGCGCCAGCAGCAAGAGACAGGGTGGGAACACTGAAGCTTTCTTT
CASSKRQGGNTEAFF
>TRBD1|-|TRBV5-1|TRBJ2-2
TGCGCCAGCAGCATAGGACAGGGGCCTTTTCAGCTGTTTTTT
CASSIGQGPFQLFF
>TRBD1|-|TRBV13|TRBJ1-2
TGTGCCAGCAGCCCAATAAAGCCGGACAGGGAAAACCCTGGCTACACCTTC
CASSPIKPDRENPGYTF
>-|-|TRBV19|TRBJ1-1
TGTGCCAGTAGGAGAGGGAGAACGGTGAACACTGAAGCTTTCTTT
CASRRGRTVNTEAFF